Each of the 4 T cell receptor beta chains below was sequenced from the same sample in a study of PD-1 blockade in classical Hodgkin lymphoma. TCRdb's table, derived via immunoSEQ multiplex PCR, lists solely in-frame clones and lacks some. The data show 55,000 to 80,000 clones, 85% to 95% seen once. All patients relapsed after autologous stem cell transplantation, and brentuximab vedotin exposure varied. The source material was peripheral blood mononuclear cells (PBMCs), sampled at baseline. These receptors originate from a human donor with classical Hodgkin lymphoma.

The chain recombines TRBV6-5 with TRBJ2-7; D not certain. The V end lost 2 bases, the J end lost 10 bases, and 15 bases lay between the germline ends. Germline CDR1 reads MNHEY; CDR2 reads SVGAGI. This CDR3 comprises 13 residues. The CDR3: CASSYESAHGQYF. DNA for the CDR3: TGTGCCAGCAGTTACGAAAGTGCCCACGGCCAGTACTTC.

The chain carries TRBV7-8 and TRBJ2-1, with D perhaps assigned TRBD1 or TRBD2 (8 bases each). This CDR3 comprises 17 residues. CDR1 is SGHVS, CDR2 FQNEAQ, per germline. V gave up 5 bases and J gave up 7 bases, with 24 bases separating them. This chain's CDR3 is CASSLRQGKSGGNEQFF. In nucleotides, the CDR3 is TGTGCCAGCAGCCTACGACAGGGGAAATCGGGGGGGAATGAGCAGTTCTTC. The variable domain in full, with the rest retrieved from reference TRBV7-8 and TRBJ2-1, is GAGVSQSPRYKVAKRGQDVALRCDPISGHVSLFWYQQALGQGPEFLTYFQNEAQLDKSGLPSDRFFAERPEGSVSTLKIQRTQQEDSAVYLCASSLRQGKSGGNEQFFGPGTRLTVL.

This chain links TRBV19 with TRBJ2-2; D not resolved. With 2 bases removed from V and 3 bases from J, the gap between germline ends came to 10 bases. Germline V gene data show CDR1 as LNHDA and CDR2 as SQIVND (reference sequence). The CDR3 covers 15 residues. This CDR3 is CASSIMSLYTGELFF. CDR3 bases: TGTGCCAGTAGTATAATGTCGCTTTACACCGGGGAGCTGTTTTTT. The complete variable domain, with remaining parts taken from reference TRBV19 and TRBJ2-2, reads DGGITQSPKYLFRKEGQNVTLSCEQNLNHDAMYWYRQDPGQGLRLIYYSQIVNDFQKGDIAEGYSVSREKKESFPLTVTSAQKNPTAFYLCASSIMSLYTGELFFGEGSRLTVL.

The chain uses TRBV5-1 and TRBJ1-2, with 10 bases lining up with TRBD1. Germline assignment: CDR1 SGHRS and CDR2 YFSETQ. CDR3 size: 15 residues. With 4 bases clipped from V and 6 bases from J, the junction kept 9 bases outside the gene matches. The CDR3 DNA is TGCGCCAGCAGCCATGAGCCGGGACAGGGGCATGGCTACACCTTC. Translation gives CASSHEPGQGHGYTF.